The T cell receptor (beta chain) under discussion was sequenced for a study of blood T cell repertoires in COVID-19. Method: immunoSEQ multiplex PCR; TCRdb's copy keeps in-frame clones and lacks some. The sample consists of about 420,000 clones, roughly 90% of them appearing once. The source of this sequence is a man between 18 and 29 years old with COVID-19, enrolled during active disease. What was sequenced was peripheral blood.

CDR3 region: CATSDPGTSVYEQYF. CDR3 nucleotide sequence: TGTGCCACCAGTGATCCCGGGACTAGCGTCTACGAGCAGTACTTC. The rearrangement uses TRBV24-1 and TRBJ2-7; TRBD2 matches 10 bases. Trimming at V came to 3 bases and at J to 3 bases, leaving 4 bases not matched to a gene. The CDR3 has 15 amino acids. In germline, CDR1 is KGHDR, CDR2 SFDVKD.